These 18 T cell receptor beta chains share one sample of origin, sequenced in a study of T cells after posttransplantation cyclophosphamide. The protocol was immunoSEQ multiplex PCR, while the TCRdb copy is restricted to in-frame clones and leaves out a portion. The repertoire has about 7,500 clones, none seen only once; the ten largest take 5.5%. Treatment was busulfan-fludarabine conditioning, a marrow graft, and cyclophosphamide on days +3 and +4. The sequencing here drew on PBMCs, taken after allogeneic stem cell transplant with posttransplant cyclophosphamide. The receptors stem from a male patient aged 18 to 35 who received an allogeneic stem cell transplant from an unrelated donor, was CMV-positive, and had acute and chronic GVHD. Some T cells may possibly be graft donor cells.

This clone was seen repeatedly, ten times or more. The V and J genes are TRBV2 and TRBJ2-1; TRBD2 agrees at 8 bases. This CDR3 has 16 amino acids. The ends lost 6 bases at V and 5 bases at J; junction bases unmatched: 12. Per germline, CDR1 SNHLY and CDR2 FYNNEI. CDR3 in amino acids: CASRDDTSGGNNEQFF. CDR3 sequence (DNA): TGTGCCAGCAGAGATGATACAAGCGGGGGCAACAATGAGCAGTTCTTC.

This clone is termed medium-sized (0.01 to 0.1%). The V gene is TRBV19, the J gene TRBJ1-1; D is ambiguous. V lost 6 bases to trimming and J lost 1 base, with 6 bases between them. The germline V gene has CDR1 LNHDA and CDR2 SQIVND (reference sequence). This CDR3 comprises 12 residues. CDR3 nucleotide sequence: TGTGCCAGTAGGAGGCAGAACACTGAAGCTTTCTTT. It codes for CASRRQNTEAFF.

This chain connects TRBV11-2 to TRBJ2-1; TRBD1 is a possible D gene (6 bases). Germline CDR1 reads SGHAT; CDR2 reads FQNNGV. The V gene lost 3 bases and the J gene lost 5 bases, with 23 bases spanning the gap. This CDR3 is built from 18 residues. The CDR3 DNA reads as TGTGCCAGCAGCTTTTTAAGGAGAGGGCGTCAGGGGAACAATGAGCAGTTCTTC. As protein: CASSFLRRGRQGNNEQFF.

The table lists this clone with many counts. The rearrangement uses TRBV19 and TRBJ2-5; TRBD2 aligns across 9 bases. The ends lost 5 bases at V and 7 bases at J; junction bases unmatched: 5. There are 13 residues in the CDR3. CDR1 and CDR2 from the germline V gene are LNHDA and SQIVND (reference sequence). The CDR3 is CASSAGLAGTQYF. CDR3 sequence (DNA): TGTGCCAGTAGTGCGGGACTAGCAGGGACCCAGTACTTC. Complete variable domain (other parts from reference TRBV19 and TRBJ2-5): DGGITQSPKYLFRKEGQNVTLSCEQNLNHDAMYWYRQDPGQGLRLIYYSQIVNDFQKGDIAEGYSVSREKKESFPLTVTSAQKNPTAFYLCASSAGLAGTQYFGPGTRLLVL.

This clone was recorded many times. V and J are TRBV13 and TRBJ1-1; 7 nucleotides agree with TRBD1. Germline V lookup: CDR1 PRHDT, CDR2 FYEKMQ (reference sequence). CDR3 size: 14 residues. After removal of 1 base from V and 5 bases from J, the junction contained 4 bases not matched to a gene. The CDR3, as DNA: TGTGCCAGCAGCTTAGCAGGGGGAAGGACTGAAGCTTTCTTT. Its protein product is CASSLAGGRTEAFF.

In DNA, the CDR3 is TGTGCCAGCAGCCCGGGGACAGCGAATTCACCCCTCCACTTT. It codes for CASSPGTANSPLHF. The chain uses TRBV25-1 and TRBJ1-6, with 7 nucleotides matching TRBD1. The CDR3 loop spans 14 amino acids. CDR1 is MGHDK and CDR2 is SYGVNS in the germline V gene. V gave up 6 bases and J gave up 7 bases; unmatched junction bases: 6.

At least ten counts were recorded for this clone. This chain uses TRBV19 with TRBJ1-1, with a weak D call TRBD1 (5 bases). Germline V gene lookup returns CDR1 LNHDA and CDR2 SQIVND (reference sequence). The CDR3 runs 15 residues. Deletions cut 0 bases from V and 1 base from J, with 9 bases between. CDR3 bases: TGTGCCAGTAGTATAGACGGGGGGTCGAACACTGAAGCTTTCTTT. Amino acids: CASSIDGGSNTEAFF.

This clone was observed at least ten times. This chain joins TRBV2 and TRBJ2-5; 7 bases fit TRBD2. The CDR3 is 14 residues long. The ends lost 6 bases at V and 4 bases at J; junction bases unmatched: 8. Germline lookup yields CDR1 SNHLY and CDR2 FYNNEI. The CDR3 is CASSPWGGRETQYF. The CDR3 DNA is TGTGCCAGCAGCCCTTGGGGGGGGAGAGAGACCCAGTACTTC.

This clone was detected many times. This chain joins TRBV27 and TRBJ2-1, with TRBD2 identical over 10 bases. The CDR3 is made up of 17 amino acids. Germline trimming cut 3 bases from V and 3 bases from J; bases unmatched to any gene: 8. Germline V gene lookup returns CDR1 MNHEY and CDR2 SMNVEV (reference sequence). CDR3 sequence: CASSFFSGGSDYNEQFF. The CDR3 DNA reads TGTGCCAGCAGTTTCTTTAGCGGGGGGTCCGACTACAATGAGCAGTTCTTC.

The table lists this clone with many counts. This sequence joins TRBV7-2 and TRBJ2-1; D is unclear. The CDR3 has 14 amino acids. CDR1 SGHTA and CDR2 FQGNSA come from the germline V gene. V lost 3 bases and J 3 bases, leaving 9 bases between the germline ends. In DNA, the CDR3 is TGTGCCAGCAGCTTTAGTCATTTCTACAATGAGCAGTTCTTC. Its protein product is CASSFSHFYNEQFF.

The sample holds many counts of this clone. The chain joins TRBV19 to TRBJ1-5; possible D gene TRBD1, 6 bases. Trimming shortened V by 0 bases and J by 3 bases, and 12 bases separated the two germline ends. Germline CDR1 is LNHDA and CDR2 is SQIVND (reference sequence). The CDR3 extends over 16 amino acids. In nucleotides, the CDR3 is TGTGCCAGTAGTATAGAGGGACAACAGATCAATCAGCCCCAGCATTTT. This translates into CASSIEGQQINQPQHF.

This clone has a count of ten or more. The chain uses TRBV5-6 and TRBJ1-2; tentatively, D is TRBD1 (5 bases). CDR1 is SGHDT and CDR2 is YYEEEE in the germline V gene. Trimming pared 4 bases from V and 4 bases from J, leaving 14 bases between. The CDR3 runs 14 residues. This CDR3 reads CASSEWEGVYGYTF. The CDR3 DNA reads TGTGCCAGCAGCGAGTGGGAAGGGGTCTATGGCTACACCTTC.

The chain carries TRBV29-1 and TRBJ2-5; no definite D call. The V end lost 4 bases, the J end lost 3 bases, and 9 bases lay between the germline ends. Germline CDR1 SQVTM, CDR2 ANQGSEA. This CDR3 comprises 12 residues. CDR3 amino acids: CSVVGNEETQYF. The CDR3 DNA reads TGCAGCGTTGTTGGCAACGAAGAGACCCAGTACTTC.

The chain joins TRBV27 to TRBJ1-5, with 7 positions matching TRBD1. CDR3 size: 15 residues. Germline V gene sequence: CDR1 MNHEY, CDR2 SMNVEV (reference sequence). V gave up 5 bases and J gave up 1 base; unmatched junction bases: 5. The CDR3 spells CASSNSRGSNQPQHF. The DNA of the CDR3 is TGTGCCAGCAGTAACTCCAGGGGGAGCAATCAGCCCCAGCATTTT.

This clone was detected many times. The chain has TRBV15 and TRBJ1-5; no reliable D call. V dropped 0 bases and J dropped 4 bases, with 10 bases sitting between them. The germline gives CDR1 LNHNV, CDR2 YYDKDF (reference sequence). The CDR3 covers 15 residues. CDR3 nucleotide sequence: TGTGCCACCAGCAGAGATTGGGCAGCTAATCAGCCCCAGCATTTT. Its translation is CATSRDWAANQPQHF.

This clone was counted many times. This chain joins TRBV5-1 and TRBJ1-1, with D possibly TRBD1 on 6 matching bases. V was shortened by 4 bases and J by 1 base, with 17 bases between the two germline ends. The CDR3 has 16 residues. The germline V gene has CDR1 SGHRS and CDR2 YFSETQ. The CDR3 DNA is TGCGCCAGCAGCGTCTCCTCGGGACACTCGAACACTGAAGCTTTCTTT. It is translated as CASSVSSGHSNTEAFF.

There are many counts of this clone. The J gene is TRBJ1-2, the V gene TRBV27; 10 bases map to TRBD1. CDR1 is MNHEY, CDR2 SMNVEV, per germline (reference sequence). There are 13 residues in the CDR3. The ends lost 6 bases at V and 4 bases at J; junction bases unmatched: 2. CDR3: CASRTGGSYGYTF. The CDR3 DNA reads TGTGCCAGCAGGACAGGGGGCAGCTATGGCTACACCTTC.

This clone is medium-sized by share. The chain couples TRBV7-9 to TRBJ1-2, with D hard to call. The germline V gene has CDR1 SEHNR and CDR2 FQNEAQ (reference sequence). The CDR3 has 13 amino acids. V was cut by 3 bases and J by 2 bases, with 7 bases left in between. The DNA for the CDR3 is TGTGCCAGCAGCTTCGAGGGCAACTATGGCTACACCTTC. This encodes CASSFEGNYGYTF.